This passage covers 5 T cell receptor beta chains from one sample sequenced in a study of monozygotic twins with inflammatory bowel disease. Reprocessing the 5' RACE reads, TCRdb reports a single entry for every CDR3 protein and omits DNA. This sample contains around 410,000 distinct CDR3 sequences. The sequencing sample was made of blood. These receptors all stem from a human donor with ulcerative colitis or Crohn's disease, or a healthy co-twin of an affected twin (not recorded which).

The chain uses TRBV3-1 and TRBJ1-6. The CDR3 has 15 residues. Per the germline V gene, CDR1 is LGHDT and CDR2 is YNNKEL (reference sequence). The CDR3 loop is CASSQLRRGNSPLHF.

V gene TRBV4-3 combines with J gene TRBJ2-7. CDR3 length equals 12 residues. Germline-derived CDR1 and CDR2 are LGHNA and YSLEER. The CDR3 sequence: CASSQDGREQYF.

This chain uses TRBV11-1 with TRBJ2-2; the D gene TCRdb calls, TRBD2, cannot be checked with no DNA. The CDR3 is 20 residues long. The germline V gene encodes CDR1 SGHAT and CDR2 FQDESV (reference sequence). CDR3 sequence: CASSLGQPGLAGVNTGELFF.

The gene calls are TRBV4-3 and TRBJ1-4. Germline lookup yields CDR1 LGHNA and CDR2 YSLEER. The CDR3 sequence is 16 residues long. CDR3 amino acids: CASSQWVEGVGEKLFF.

CDR3 residues: CAISPRWAGSLVDEQYF. This rearrangement joins TRBV10-3 to TRBJ2-7; no DNA is available, so the TRBD1 call from TCRdb remains unchecked. Germline CDR1 and CDR2: ENHRY and SYGVKD. The length of the CDR3 is 17 residues.